Presented here are 14 T cell receptor beta chains from one specimen sequenced in a study of somatic mutations in cytotoxic T cells in rheumatoid arthritis. Using immunoSEQ multiplex PCR, the repertoire was profiled, and TCRdb retains in-frame clones only, with some absent. The sample yields fewer than 30,000 clones, 82% seen once. Sequences were obtained from CD8+ T cells sorted from blood. These receptors were collected from a man aged 50 to 60 in good health.

The gene calls are TRBV11-3 and TRBJ2-7; no clear D. Trimming left V 1 base short and J 5 bases short, with 15 bases between. Germline CDR1 reads SGHNT; CDR2 reads YENEEA. The CDR3 has 15 residues. CDR3 sequence reads: CASSLGVGGANEQYF. The CDR3 DNA reads as TGTGCCAGCAGCTTAGGAGTCGGCGGAGCCAACGAGCAGTACTTC.

CDR3 amino acids: CASSSFGDTQYF. The DNA of the CDR3 is TGTGCCAGCAGCTCATTCGGGGATACGCAGTATTTT. The chain couples TRBV7-9 to TRBJ2-3; D unresolved. Germline lookup yields CDR1 SEHNR and CDR2 FQNEAQ (reference sequence). This CDR3 is built from 12 residues. Trimming stripped 4 bases from V and 6 bases from J, with 8 bases between.

The chain combines TRBV6-1 with TRBJ2-7; 7 bases match TRBD2. V trimming: 6 bases; J trimming: 0 bases; junction bases outside the gene matches: 5. The CDR3 covers 14 residues. Looked up from germline, CDR1 is MNHNS and CDR2 is SASEGT. The CDR3: CASRERDGSYEQYF. Written as DNA, the CDR3 is TGTGCCAGCAGGGAGCGGGACGGCTCCTACGAGCAGTACTTC.

V usage is TRBV6-5 and J usage is TRBJ2-3; no definite D call. The V gene lost 6 bases and the J gene lost 0 bases, with 10 bases spanning the gap. Germline-derived CDR1 and CDR2 are MNHEY and SVGAGI. The CDR3 runs 14 residues. The DNA for the CDR3 is TGTGCCAGCAGCTTTGTTGCTAGCACAGATACGCAGTATTTT. Encoded protein: CASSFVASTDTQYF.

This clone appeared a single time. V and J are TRBV5-8 and TRBJ1-1, with D possibly TRBD1 on 5 matching bases. The germline CDR1 and CDR2 sequences are SGHTS and YDEGEE. This CDR3 is 15 amino acids long. V gave up 1 base and J gave up 1 base, with 11 bases separating them. The DNA of the CDR3 is TGTGCCAGCAGCTTGTACGCAGGGACGAACACTGAAGCTTTCTTT. Its protein is CASSLYAGTNTEAFF.

The chain is built from TRBV10-3 and TRBJ2-3, with 11 bases matching TRBD2. CDR1 is ENHRY and CDR2 is SYGVKD in the germline V gene. CDR3 length: 13 amino acids. The ends lost 10 bases at V and 5 bases at J; junction bases unmatched: 5. The CDR3 DNA reads TGTGCCAACGCCGGACTAGCGGGAGATACGCAGTATTTT. Residues: CANAGLAGDTQYF.

This clone was seen only once. This chain links TRBV5-6 with TRBJ2-7, with 9 bases that match TRBD1. The CDR3 extends over 15 amino acids. Germline V gene lookup returns CDR1 SGHDT and CDR2 YYEEEE. The ends lost 0 bases at V and 6 bases at J; junction bases unmatched: 7. CDR3 sequence: CASSLGGQGISEQYF. The CDR3 nucleotides read TGTGCCAGCAGCTTGGGGGGACAGGGTATAAGCGAGCAGTACTTC. Full variable domain (missing parts from reference TRBV5-6 and TRBJ2-7): DAGVTQSPTHLIKTRGQQVTLRCSPKSGHDTVSWYQQALGQGPQFIFQYYEEEERQRGNFPDRFSGHQFPNYSSELNVNALLLGDSALYLCASSLGGQGISEQYFGPGTRLTVT.

This chain links TRBV2 with TRBJ2-5; 10 bases line up with TRBD2. The J call is doubtful: the DNA matches TRBJ2-7 better. Per germline, CDR1 SNHLY and CDR2 FYNNEI. This CDR3 has 14 residues. The CDR3 loop reads CASSERTSGYEQYF. The CDR3 DNA reads TGTGCCAGCAGTGAAAGGACTAGCGGATACGAGCAGTACTTC.

The CDR3 sequence: CASSQDLLAGVGEQYF. Written as DNA, the CDR3 is TGTGCCAGCAGCCAGGATTTACTAGCGGGAGTGGGTGAGCAGTACTTC. The J gene is TRBJ2-7, the V gene TRBV4-2, with 11 bases matching TRBD2. Germline loops: CDR1 LGHNA, CDR2 YNFKEQ. Germline trimming cut 3 bases from V and 7 bases from J; bases unmatched to any gene: 11. The CDR3 consists of 16 residues.

The table lists this clone with a few counts. This chain uses TRBV10-1 with TRBJ2-7; D is perhaps TRBD1 or TRBD2 (5 bases each). This CDR3 has 15 amino acids. CDR1 and CDR2 (germline): WNHNN, SYGVQD (reference sequence). Trimming shortened V by 5 bases and J by 4 bases, and 18 bases separated the two germline ends. The CDR3: CASSQGRPREYEQYF. CDR3 in DNA: TGCGCCAGCAGTCAGGGACGTCCAAGGGAGTACGAGCAGTACTTC.

The chain uses TRBV10-3 and TRBJ1-2, with D unresolved. The V and J ends lost 8 bases and 8 bases respectively, with 18 bases between them. Per germline, CDR1 ENHRY and CDR2 SYGVKD. This CDR3 spans 13 amino acids. The CDR3 region has the DNA TGTGCCATCCGCCTTACGGGCCCTCAGGGCTACACCTTC. It is translated as CAIRLTGPQGYTF.

The V gene is TRBV6-1, the J gene TRBJ2-7, with D unclear. There are 15 residues in the CDR3. V lost 1 base and J 3 bases, leaving 13 bases between the germline ends. Germline-derived CDR1 and CDR2 are MNHNS and SASEGT. CDR3 bases: TGTGCCAGCAGTGAAGTCCCGCCTCACCTCTACGAGCAGTACTTC. This sequence encodes CASSEVPPHLYEQYF.

This clone occurred a few times. The chain couples TRBV6-1 to TRBJ2-7, with 7 bases fitting TRBD2. Unmatched junction bases numbered 9, after V lost 3 bases and J lost 4 bases. CDR1 MNHNS and CDR2 SASEGT come from the germline V gene. The CDR3 contains 15 residues. CDR3 nucleotide sequence: TGTGCCAGCAGTGAGGCGGCTAGCGGAATTTACGAGCAGTACTTC. Translation gives CASSEAASGIYEQYF.

This chain links TRBV5-1 with TRBJ2-4, with a weak D call TRBD2 (5 bases). CDR1 and CDR2 from the germline V gene are SGHRS and YFSETQ. This CDR3 region has 16 residues. Trimming removed 0 bases from V and 1 base from J, with 11 bases in between. The CDR3 loop is CASSLELVEAKNIQYF. The CDR3 DNA sequence: TGCGCCAGCAGCTTGGAACTAGTTGAGGCCAAAAACATTCAGTACTTC. Looking up the rest from reference TRBV5-1 and TRBJ2-4 gives the full variable domain: KAGVTQTPRYLIKTRGQQVTLSCSPISGHRSVSWYQQTPGQGLQFLFEYFSETQRNKGNFPGRFSGRQFSNSRSEMNVSTLELGDSALYLCASSLELVEAKNIQYFGAGTRLSVL.